One sample yielded the 6 T cell receptor beta chains listed below, sequenced in a study of T cell clones after liver transplantation. These receptors' targets are unknown. Proliferating CFSE-low MLR cells were sequenced to define alloreactive TCRbeta sequences. Generated by immunoSEQ multiplex PCR, the TCRdb table keeps only in-frame clones and is missing some. The sample consists of approximately 5,100 clones, about 32% of them appearing once. Sequenced material: CD4+ T cells from cultured PBMCs. The source of these receptors is a human patient who received a liver transplant. Some T cells may be provided by the graft donor.

This clone has more than one count but fewer than ten. V usage is TRBV28 and J usage is TRBJ2-2; TRBD1 is a possible D gene (6 bases). V gave up 1 base and J gave up 4 bases, with 13 bases separating them. The CDR3 covers 16 residues. The germline V gene encodes CDR1 MDHEN and CDR2 SYDVKM. Here the CDR3 reads CASSLSGTTATGELFF. The CDR3 DNA is TGTGCCAGCAGTTTATCAGGGACAACTGCCACCGGGGAGCTGTTTTTT.

The V call is TRBV30, the J call TRBJ1-6, with D unresolved. CDR3 length: 14 amino acids. The germline V gene has CDR1 GTSNPN and CDR2 SVGIG (reference sequence). V dropped 2 bases and J dropped 9 bases, with 14 bases sitting between them. The chain's CDR3 is CAWSSVQLASPLHF. CDR3 DNA sequence: TGTGCCTGGAGTTCCGTCCAATTGGCTTCACCCCTCCACTTT.

The chain uses TRBV29-1 and TRBJ1-1; perhaps TRBD1 as D (5 bases). V dropped 7 bases and J dropped 0 bases, with 12 bases sitting between them. There are 13 residues in the CDR3. The V gene's germline CDR1 is SQVTM and CDR2 ANQGSEA. CDR3 protein: CSARAGMNTEAFF. CDR3 bases: TGCAGCGCCCGTGCAGGGATGAACACTGAAGCTTTCTTT.

The chain uses TRBV19 and TRBJ2-4, with D uncertain. Between the trimmed V and J ends, which lost 6 bases and 4 bases, there was a span of 10 bases. Germline loops: CDR1 LNHDA, CDR2 SQIVND (reference sequence). The CDR3 has 13 amino acids. CDR3 sequence reads: CASSMARKNIQYF. Written as DNA, the CDR3 is TGTGCCAGTAGCATGGCGAGGAAAAACATTCAGTACTTC.

This clone is termed medium-sized. The chain has TRBV19 and TRBJ1-1; tentative D call: TRBD1 (5 bases). The V end was cut by 2 bases, the J end by 4 bases, with 8 bases between. Germline-derived CDR1 and CDR2 are LNHDA and SQIVND (reference sequence). This CDR3 has 13 residues. The CDR3 region is CASSINRGTEAFF. The CDR3 DNA reads as TGTGCCAGTAGTATAAATAGGGGCACTGAAGCTTTCTTT.

The chain recombines TRBV29-1 with TRBJ2-1; possibly TRBD2 for D (6 bases). Germline CDR1 and CDR2: SQVTM and ANQGSEA. The ends were cut back, 7 bases at V and 6 bases at J, with 16 bases in the middle. CDR3 length: 13 residues. Written as DNA, the CDR3 is TGCAGCGCAGAAGGTTGGGACTGCAATGAGCAGTTCTTC. Protein product: CSAEGWDCNEQFF.